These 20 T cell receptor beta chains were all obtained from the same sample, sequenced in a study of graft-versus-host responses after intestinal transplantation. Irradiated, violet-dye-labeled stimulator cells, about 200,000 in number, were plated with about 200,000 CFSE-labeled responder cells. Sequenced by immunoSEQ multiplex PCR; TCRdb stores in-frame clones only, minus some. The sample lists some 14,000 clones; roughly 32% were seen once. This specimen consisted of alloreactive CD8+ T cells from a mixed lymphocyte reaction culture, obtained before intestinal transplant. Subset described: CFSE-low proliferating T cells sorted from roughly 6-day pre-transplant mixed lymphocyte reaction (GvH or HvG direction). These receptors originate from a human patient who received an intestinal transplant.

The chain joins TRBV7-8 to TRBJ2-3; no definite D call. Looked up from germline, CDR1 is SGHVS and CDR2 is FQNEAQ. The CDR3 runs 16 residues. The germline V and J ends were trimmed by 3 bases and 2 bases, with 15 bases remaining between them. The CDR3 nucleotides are TGTGCCAGCAGCTTTTCGGTGGTTGAGCTCACAGATACGCAGTATTTT. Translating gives CASSFSVVELTDTQYF.

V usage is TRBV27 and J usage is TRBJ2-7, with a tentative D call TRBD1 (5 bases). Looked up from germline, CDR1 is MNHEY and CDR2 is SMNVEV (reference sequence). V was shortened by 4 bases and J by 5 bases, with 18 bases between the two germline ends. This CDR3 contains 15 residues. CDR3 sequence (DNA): TGTGCCAGCAGTTCCCCCGCGACAGCGCCAGACGAGCAGTACTTC. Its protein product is CASSSPATAPDEQYF.

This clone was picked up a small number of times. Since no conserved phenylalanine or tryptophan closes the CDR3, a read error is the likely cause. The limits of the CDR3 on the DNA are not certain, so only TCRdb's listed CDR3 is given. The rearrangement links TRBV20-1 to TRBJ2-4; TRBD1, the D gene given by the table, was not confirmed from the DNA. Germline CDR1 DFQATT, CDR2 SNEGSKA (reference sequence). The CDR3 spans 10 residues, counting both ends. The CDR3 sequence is CSAPTGTGRN.

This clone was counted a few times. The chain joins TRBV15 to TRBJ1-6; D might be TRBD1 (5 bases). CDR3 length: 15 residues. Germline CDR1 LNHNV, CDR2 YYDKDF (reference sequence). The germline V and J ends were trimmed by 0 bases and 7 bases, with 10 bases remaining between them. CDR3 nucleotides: TGTGCCACCAGCAGAGATCGGGGGGACAATTCACCCCTCCACTTT. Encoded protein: CATSRDRGDNSPLHF.

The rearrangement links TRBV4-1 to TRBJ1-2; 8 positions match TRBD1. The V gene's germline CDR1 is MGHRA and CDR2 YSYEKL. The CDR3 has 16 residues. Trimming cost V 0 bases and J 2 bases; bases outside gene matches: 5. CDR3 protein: CASSQDNRGVNYGYTF. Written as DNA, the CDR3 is TGCGCCAGCAGCCAAGATAACAGGGGGGTGAACTATGGCTACACCTTC.

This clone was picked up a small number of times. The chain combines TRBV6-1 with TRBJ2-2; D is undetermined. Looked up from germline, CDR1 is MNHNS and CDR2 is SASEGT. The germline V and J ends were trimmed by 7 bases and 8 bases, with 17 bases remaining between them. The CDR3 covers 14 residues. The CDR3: CASKNDRSGGELFF. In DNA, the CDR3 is TGTGCCAGCAAAAATGACCGATCCGGGGGGGAGCTGTTTTTT.

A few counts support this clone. CDR3 protein: CASSPGQFIHFNTEAFF. The DNA of the CDR3 is TGTGCCAGCAGCCCCGGACAGTTTATTCACTTTAACACTGAAGCTTTCTTT. The rearrangement links TRBV5-5 to TRBJ1-1, with D maybe TRBD1 (6 bases). Germline CDR1 is SGHKS and CDR2 is YYEKEE (reference sequence). V dropped 4 bases and J dropped 2 bases, with 21 bases sitting between them. This CDR3 has 17 amino acids.

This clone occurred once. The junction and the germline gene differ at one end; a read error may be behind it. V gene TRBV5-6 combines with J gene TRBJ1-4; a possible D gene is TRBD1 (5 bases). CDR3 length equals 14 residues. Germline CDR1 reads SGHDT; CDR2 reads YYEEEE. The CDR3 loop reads CVSSVVGDNEKLFF. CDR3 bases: TGTGTCAGCAGCGTGGTGGGGGATAATGAAAAACTGTTTTTT.

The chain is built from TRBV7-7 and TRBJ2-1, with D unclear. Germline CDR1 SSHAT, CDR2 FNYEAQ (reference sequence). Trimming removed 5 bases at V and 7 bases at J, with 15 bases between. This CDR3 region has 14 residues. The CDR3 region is CASSPEAARNEQFF. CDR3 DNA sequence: TGTGCCAGCAGCCCCGAAGCCGCGAGGAATGAGCAGTTCTTC.

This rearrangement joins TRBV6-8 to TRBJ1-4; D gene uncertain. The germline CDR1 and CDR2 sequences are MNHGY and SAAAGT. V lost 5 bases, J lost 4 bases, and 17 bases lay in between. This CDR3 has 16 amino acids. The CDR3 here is CASSILTAEFNEKLFF. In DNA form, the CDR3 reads TGTGCCAGCAGTATCTTGACGGCCGAATTTAATGAAAAACTGTTTTTT.

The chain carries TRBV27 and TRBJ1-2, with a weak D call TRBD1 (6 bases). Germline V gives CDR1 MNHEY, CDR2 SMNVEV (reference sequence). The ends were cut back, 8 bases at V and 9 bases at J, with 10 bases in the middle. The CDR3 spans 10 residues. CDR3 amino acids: CASQGSRYTF. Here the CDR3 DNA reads TGTGCCAGCCAGGGGAGTCGCTACACCTTC.

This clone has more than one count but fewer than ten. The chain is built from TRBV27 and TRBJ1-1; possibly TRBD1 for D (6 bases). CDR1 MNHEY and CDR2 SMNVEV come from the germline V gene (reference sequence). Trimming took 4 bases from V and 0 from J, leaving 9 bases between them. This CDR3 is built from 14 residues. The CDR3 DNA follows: TGTGCCAGCAGTTCCGGGACACTGAACACTGAAGCTTTCTTT. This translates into CASSSGTLNTEAFF.

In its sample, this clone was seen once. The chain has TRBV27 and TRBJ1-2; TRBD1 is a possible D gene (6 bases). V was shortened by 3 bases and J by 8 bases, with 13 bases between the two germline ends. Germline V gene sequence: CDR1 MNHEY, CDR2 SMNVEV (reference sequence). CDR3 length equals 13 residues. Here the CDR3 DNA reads TGTGCCAGCAGTTTTTGGGCAGGGGAAGGCTACACCTTC. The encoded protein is CASSFWAGEGYTF.

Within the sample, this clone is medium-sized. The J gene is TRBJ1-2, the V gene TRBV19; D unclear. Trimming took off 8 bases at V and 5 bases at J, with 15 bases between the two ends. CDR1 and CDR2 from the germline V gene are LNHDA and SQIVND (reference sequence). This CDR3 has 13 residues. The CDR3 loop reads CASLGSSPYGYTF. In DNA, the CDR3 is TGTGCCAGTTTGGGCAGTTCCCCATATGGCTACACCTTC.

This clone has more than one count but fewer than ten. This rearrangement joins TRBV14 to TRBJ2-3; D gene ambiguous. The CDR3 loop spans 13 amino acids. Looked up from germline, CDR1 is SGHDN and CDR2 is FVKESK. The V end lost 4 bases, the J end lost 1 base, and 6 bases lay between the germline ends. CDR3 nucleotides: TGTGCCAGCAGCCCAAGTCGCACAGATACGCAGTATTTT. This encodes CASSPSRTDTQYF.

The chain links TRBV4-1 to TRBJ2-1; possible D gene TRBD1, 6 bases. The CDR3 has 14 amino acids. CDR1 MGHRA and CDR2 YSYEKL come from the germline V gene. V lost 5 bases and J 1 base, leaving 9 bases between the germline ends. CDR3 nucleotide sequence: TGCGCCAGCAGCGTACAGGGATCCTACAATGAGCAGTTCTTC. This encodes CASSVQGSYNEQFF.

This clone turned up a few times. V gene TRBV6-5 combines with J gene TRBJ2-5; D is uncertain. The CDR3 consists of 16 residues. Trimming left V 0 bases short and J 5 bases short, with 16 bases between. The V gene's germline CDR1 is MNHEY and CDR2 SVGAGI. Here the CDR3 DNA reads TGTGCCAGCAGTTACTCGCAATGGACCTTGAGGGAGACCCAGTACTTC. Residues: CASSYSQWTLRETQYF.

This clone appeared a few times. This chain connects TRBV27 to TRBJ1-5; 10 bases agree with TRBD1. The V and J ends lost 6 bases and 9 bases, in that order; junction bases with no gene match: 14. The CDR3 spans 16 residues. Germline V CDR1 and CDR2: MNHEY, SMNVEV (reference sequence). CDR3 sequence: CASRSGTGVLWGPQHF. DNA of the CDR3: TGTGCCAGCAGATCGGGGACAGGGGTGCTTTGGGGGCCCCAGCATTTT.

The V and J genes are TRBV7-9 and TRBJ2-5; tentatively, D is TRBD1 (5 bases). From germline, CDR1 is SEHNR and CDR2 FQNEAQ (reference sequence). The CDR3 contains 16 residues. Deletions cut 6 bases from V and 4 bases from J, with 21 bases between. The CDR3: CASSPPFGRAGETQYF. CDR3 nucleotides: TGTGCCAGCAGTCCCCCTTTTGGCAGGGCCGGAGAGACCCAGTACTTC.

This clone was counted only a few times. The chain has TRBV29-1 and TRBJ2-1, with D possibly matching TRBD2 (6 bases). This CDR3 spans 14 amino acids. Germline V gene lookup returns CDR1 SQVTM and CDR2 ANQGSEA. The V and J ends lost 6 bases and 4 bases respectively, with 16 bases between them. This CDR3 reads CSVTGRGVYNEQFF. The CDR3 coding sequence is TGCAGCGTGACTGGGCGGGGAGTGTACAATGAGCAGTTCTTC.